This TCR beta chain emerged from a study of radiation and T cells in renal cell carcinoma. Described time point: blood 2 weeks post-SBRT. Noted treatment: 15 Gy SBRT to primary tumor, nephrectomy 4 weeks later. Blood was sampled at baseline, 2 weeks and 4 weeks after SBRT. Study outcomes and limitations: From baseline, blood top tumor clonotypes peaked at 2 weeks post-radiation. Baseline intratumoral clonotype presence is unknown without pretreatment biopsies.

Note on this clone: Its antigen is not known.

Libraries were prepared by immunoSEQ multiplex PCR; TCRdb keeps only in-frame clonotypes and omits some of them. The repertoire consists of some 130,000 clones, with approximately 75% occurring once and the leading ten covering under 2.5%. The specimen was blood, collected from a patient whose treatment included radiotherapy and nephrectomy. The sequence was obtained from a woman in her fifties or sixties with renal cell carcinoma.

CDR3 sequence: CASSWDRNTEAFF. The CDR3 nucleotides read TGTGCCAGCAGTTGGGACAGGAACACTGAAGCTTTCTTT. The gene calls are TRBV6-6 and TRBJ1-1, with 7 nucleotides matching TRBD1. The CDR3 is 13 amino acids. Germline V gene lookup returns CDR1 MNHNY and CDR2 SVGAGI (reference sequence). With V trimmed by 4 bases and J by 1 base, 0 bases remained unmatched.